This is a list of T cell receptor beta chains from one sample in a study of T cells in Graves' hyperthyroidism and ophthalmopathy. TCRdb processed the multiplex PCR reads anew with MiXCR; each CDR3 protein has one entry. The data contain just under 750,000 distinct CDR3 sequences, approximately 36% of them singletons. Input material: blood. The receptor set was obtained from a woman in her 40s with Graves' hyperthyroidism. CDR3s include the opening cysteine and the closing phenylalanine or tryptophan. The D gene is left open where the match is weak. The size of a clone is reported for some rows only, either as once, few or many, or as a class for expanded clones.

clone size	V gene	D gene	J gene	CDR3 protein	CDR3 DNA
NA	TRBV6-1	NA	TRBJ1-3	CASSEPYRNTIYF	TGTGCCAGCAGTGAACCCTACCGAAACACCATATATTTT
NA	TRBV5-4	NA	TRBJ1-1	CASSLLGGGNTEAFF	TGTGCCAGCAGCTTGCTAGGAGGGGGGAACACTGAAGCTTTCTTT
NA	TRBV6-2/TRBV6-3	TRBD2	TRBJ2-7	CASSYWTSSGDTEGNKYEQYF	TGTGCCAGCAGTTACTGGACCTCTAGCGGAGATACTGAGGGGAACAAGTACGAGCAGTACTTC
NA	TRBV7-2	NA	TRBJ1-3	CASILRTKHKYGNTIYF	TGTGCCAGCATCCTGCGTACGAAACACAAATATGGAAACACCATATATTTT
few	TRBV6-5	TRBD1	TRBJ1-4	CASSYSRGTGGVKLFF	TGTGCCAGCAGTTACTCGAGGGGGACAGGGGGCGTGAAACTGTTTTTT
few	TRBV12-3/TRBV12-4	NA	TRBJ1-6	CASSSANLIITLHF	TGTGCCAGCAGTTCCGCCAACCTGATCATCACCCTCCACTTT
few	TRBV7-9	NA	TRBJ2-7	CASSMPGRPHEQYF	TGTGCCAGCAGCATGCCGGGCCGTCCGCACGAGCAGTACTTC
few	TRBV5-1	TRBD1	TRBJ2-6	CASSWTGGETGANVLTF	TGCGCCAGCAGCTGGACAGGGGGCGAGACCGGGGCCAACGTCCTGACTTTC
NA	TRBV20-1	NA	TRBJ2-7	CSARLDGQYF	TGCAGTGCTAGGCTAGACGGGCAGTACTTC
many	TRBV6-1	NA	TRBJ1-1	CASSEILNTEAFF	TGTGCCAGCAGTGAGATTCTGAACACTGAAGCTTTCTTT
many	TRBV10-3	NA	TRBJ1-5	CAISERESQPQHF	TGTGCCATCAGTGAAAGGGAGAGTCAGCCCCAGCATTTT
many	TRBV12-3/TRBV12-4	NA	TRBJ2-7	CASSFGGSYEQYF	TGTGCTAGCAGCTTCGGCGGATCCTACGAGCAGTACTTC
NA	TRBV6-5	NA	TRBJ2-3	CASSTGDTQYF	TGTGCCAGCAGTACAGGCGATACGCAGTATTTT
NA	TRBV9	NA	TRBJ2-2	CASSVLGGPDGELFF	TGTGCCAGCAGCGTACTAGGAGGCCCCGACGGGGAGCTGTTTTTT
many	TRBV5-5	NA	TRBJ2-5	CASSLAQGQETQYF	TGTGCCAGCAGCTTGGCACAGGGCCAAGAGACCCAGTACTTC
few	TRBV28	NA	TRBJ1-5	CASRLVGINQPQHF	TGTGCCAGCAGGTTGGTCGGGATAAATCAGCCCCAGCATTTT
NA	TRBV29-1	NA	TRBJ1-2	CSVDDGYYGYTF	TGCAGCGTTGACGACGGGTATTATGGCTACACCTTC
NA	TRBV19	NA	TRBJ2-3	CASSTRQGTDTQYF	TGTGCCAGTAGTACCCGACAGGGCACAGATACGCAGTATTTT
many	TRBV2	NA	TRBJ2-7	CASSVSRVPYEQYF	TGTGCCAGCAGTGTTTCCAGGGTCCCCTACGAGCAGTACTTC
once	TRBV6-2/TRBV6-3	NA	TRBJ1-5	CASSYSYSELRSNQPQHF	TGTGCCAGCAGTTACTCGTACTCGGAGCTAAGAAGCAATCAGCCCCAGCATTTT
NA	TRBV7-8	TRBD1	TRBJ1-2	CASSLVGQGFIGYTF	TGTGCCAGCAGCTTAGTTGGACAGGGGTTCATTGGCTACACCTTC
few	TRBV11-3	TRBD1	TRBJ1-1	CASSYGQGLAFF	TGTGCCAGCAGCTACGGACAGGGTTTGGCTTTCTTT
NA	TRBV25-1	NA	TRBJ2-7	CASGSAGLSSYEQYF	TGTGCCAGCGGGTCGGCAGGGCTCAGCTCCTACGAGCAGTACTTC
NA	TRBV12-3/TRBV12-4	TRBD1	TRBJ1-5	CASSTDRGRYQPQHF	TGTGCCAGCAGTACGGACAGGGGCCGGTATCAGCCCCAGCATTTT
few	TRBV6-2/TRBV6-3	NA	TRBJ2-5	CASSYGVGKTQYF	TGTGCCAGCAGTTATGGCGTAGGGAAGACCCAGTACTTC
many	TRBV6-6	TRBD1	TRBJ2-5	CASRPGGQETQYF	TGTGCCAGCCGGCCAGGGGGCCAGGAGACCCAGTACTTC
few	TRBV20-1	NA	TRBJ2-3	CSARDIEAAGTDTQYF	TGCAGTGCTAGAGATATCGAAGCGGCCGGCACAGATACGCAGTATTTT
NA	TRBV29-1	TRBD1	TRBJ1-6	CSVEGDRGSPLHF	TGCAGCGTTGAAGGGGACAGGGGTTCACCCCTCCACTTT
NA	TRBV13	TRBD2	TRBJ2-7	CASSFGLAAISSYEQYF	TGTGCCAGCAGCTTCGGACTAGCGGCCATAAGCTCCTACGAGCAGTACTTC
many	TRBV7-9	NA	TRBJ1-1	CASSFGSSTEAFF	TGCGCCAGCAGCTTCGGGTCTAGCACTGAAGCTTTCTTT
NA	TRBV19	NA	TRBJ2-7	CAPKEGSSEQYF	TGTGCCCCTAAGGAGGGGAGCAGCGAGCAGTACTTC
many	TRBV29-1	TRBD2	TRBJ2-2	CSVVAGGGELFF	TGCAGCGTCGTAGCGGGGGGCGGGGAGCTGTTTTTT
NA	TRBV19	NA	TRBJ2-3	CASSRTSTRTDTQYF	TGTGCCAGTAGTCGGACATCTACCCGCACAGATACGCAGTATTTT
few	TRBV12-3/TRBV12-4	NA	TRBJ1-2	CASTPGTRGYGGYTF	TGTGCCAGCACCCCCGGGACGAGGGGCTACGGTGGCTACACCTTC
few	TRBV6-5	NA	TRBJ1-1	CASSSEIAGVAEAFF	TGTGCCAGCAGTTCGGAGATCGCGGGGGTCGCTGAAGCTTTCTTT
NA	TRBV7-2	NA	TRBJ2-7	CASSQDSEYTGEQYF	TGTGCCAGCAGCCAAGATTCTGAGTACACCGGGGAGCAGTACTTC
many	TRBV7-7	TRBD1	TRBJ2-5	CASSHRDRGSWETQYF	TGTGCTAGCAGCCACCGGGACAGGGGTTCGTGGGAGACCCAGTACTTC
many	TRBV10-3	NA	TRBJ2-6	CAISELEWSGANVLTF	TGTGCCATCAGTGAGTTGGAGTGGTCCGGGGCCAACGTCCTGACTTTC
NA	TRBV7-2	TRBD1	TRBJ1-2	CASSPQDRVGGYTF	TGTGCCAGCAGTCCCCAGGACAGGGTGGGCGGCTACACCTTC
few	TRBV12-3/TRBV12-4	NA	TRBJ2-7	CASSPLTIDEQYF	TGTGCCAGCAGTCCCCTCACGATCGACGAGCAGTACTTC
few	TRBV27	NA	TRBJ1-1	CASSVEQGKVDTEAFF	TGTGCCAGCAGTGTTGAACAGGGTAAGGTGGACACTGAAGCTTTCTTT
few	TRBV19	NA	TRBJ1-2	CASSIDQTLGGYTF	TGTGCCAGTAGTATCGACCAAACCCTAGGTGGCTACACCTTC
NA	TRBV10-2	NA	TRBJ1-6	CASSPRSYVNSPLHF	TGCGCCAGCAGCCCGAGGAGTTACGTCAATTCACCCCTCCACTTT
NA	TRBV28	TRBD2	TRBJ2-7	CASSPQIAGGLSSYEQYF	TGTGCCAGCAGTCCGCAGATCGCGGGAGGGCTTAGCTCCTACGAGCAGTACTTC
once	TRBV11-2	TRBD2	TRBJ2-2	CASSLLAGGAGELFF	TGTGCCAGCAGCCTACTAGCGGGAGGGGCCGGGGAGCTGTTTTTT
NA	TRBV12-3/TRBV12-4	TRBD2	TRBJ2-7	CASSFRRGTGGDEQYF	TGTGCCAGCAGTTTTCGGCGGGGGACGGGGGGTGACGAGCAGTACTTC
many	TRBV12-3/TRBV12-4	NA	TRBJ1-5	CASSLGLTQHF	TGTGCCAGCAGTTTAGGACTGACCCAGCATTTT
many	TRBV5-8	TRBD2	TRBJ2-7	CASSYGLAGGSYEQYF	TGTGCCAGCAGCTATGGACTAGCGGGGGGATCCTACGAGCAGTACTTC
NA	TRBV7-2	TRBD2	TRBJ2-2	CASSQEETSSGRTGELFF	TGTGCCAGCAGCCAAGAAGAAACGTCTAGCGGGAGGACCGGGGAGCTGTTTTTT
once	TRBV15	TRBD2	TRBJ2-1	CATSTGTSGYSSYNKQFF	TGTGCCACCAGCACAGGGACTAGCGGTTATAGCTCCTACAATAAGCAGTTCTTC
many	TRBV4-3	NA	TRBJ1-1	CASSQGVSGLEAFF	TGCGCCAGCAGCCAAGGAGTTTCGGGGCTTGAAGCTTTCTTT
few	TRBV12-3/TRBV12-4	TRBD1	TRBJ1-3	CASTTRRGPSSGNTIYF	TGTGCCAGCACTACCCGCAGGGGGCCGAGCTCTGGAAACACCATATATTTT
NA	TRBV7-2	TRBD1	TRBJ1-2	CTNRGTVGYTF	TGTACCAACAGGGGTACAGTCGGCTACACCTTC
few	TRBV19	NA	TRBJ1-1	CASSIDPPGNTEAFF	TGTGCCAGTAGTATAGATCCGCCCGGGAACACTGAAGCTTTCTTT
NA	TRBV6-2/TRBV6-3	NA	TRBJ1-1	CASSYNGGTEAFF	TGTGCCAGCAGTTACAATGGGGGTACTGAAGCTTTCTTT